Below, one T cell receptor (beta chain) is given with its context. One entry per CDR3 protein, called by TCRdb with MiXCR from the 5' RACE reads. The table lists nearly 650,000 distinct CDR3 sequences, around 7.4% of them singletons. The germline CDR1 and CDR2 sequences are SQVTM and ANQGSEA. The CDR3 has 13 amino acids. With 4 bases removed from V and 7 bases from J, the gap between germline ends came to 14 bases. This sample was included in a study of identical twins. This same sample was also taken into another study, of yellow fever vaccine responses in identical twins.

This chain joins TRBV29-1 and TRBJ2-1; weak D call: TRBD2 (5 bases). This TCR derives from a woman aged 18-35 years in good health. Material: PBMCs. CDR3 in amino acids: CSVVFSGMNEQFF. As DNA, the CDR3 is TGCAGCGTTGTTTTTTCGGGGATGAATGAGCAGTTCTTC.